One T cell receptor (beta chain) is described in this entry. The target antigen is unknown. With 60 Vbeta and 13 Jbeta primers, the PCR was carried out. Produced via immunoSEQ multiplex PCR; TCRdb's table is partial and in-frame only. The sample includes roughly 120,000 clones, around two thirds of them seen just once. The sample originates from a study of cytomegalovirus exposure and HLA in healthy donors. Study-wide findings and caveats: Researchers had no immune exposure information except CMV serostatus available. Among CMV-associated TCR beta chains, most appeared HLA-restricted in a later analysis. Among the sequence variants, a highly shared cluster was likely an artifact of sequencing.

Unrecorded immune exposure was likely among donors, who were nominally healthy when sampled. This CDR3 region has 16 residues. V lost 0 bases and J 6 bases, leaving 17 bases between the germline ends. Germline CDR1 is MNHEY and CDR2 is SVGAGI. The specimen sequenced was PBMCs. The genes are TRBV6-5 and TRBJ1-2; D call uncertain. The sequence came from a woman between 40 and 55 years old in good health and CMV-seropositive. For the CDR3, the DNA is TGTGCCAGCAGTTACTCAAGGAGTCGTCGGGAGCATGGCTACACCTTC. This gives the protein CASSYSRSRREHGYTF.